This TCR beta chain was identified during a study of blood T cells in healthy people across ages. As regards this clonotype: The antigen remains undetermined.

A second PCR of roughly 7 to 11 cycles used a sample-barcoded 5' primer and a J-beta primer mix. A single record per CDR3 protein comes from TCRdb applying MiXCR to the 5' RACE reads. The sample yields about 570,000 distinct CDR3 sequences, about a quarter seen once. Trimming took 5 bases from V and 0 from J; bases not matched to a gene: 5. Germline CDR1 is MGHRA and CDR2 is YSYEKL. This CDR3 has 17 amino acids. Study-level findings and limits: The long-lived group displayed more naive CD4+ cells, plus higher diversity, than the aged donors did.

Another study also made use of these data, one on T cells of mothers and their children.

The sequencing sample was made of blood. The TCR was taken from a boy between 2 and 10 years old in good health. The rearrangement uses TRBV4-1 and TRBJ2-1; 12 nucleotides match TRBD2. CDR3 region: CASSSRTSGNSYNEQFF. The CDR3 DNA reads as TGCGCCAGCAGCTCTCGGACTAGCGGGAACTCCTACAATGAGCAGTTCTTC.